The 30 T cell receptor beta chains below all came from one sample that was sequenced in a study of monozygotic twins with inflammatory bowel disease. From its re-call of the 5' RACE reads, TCRdb lists each CDR3 protein once, without DNA. Reported are approximately 300,000 distinct CDR3 sequences; the ten largest clones contain 5.6%. What was sequenced was blood. These receptors all stem from a human donor with ulcerative colitis or Crohn's disease, or a healthy co-twin of an affected twin (not recorded which).

The chain links TRBV6-6 to TRBJ2-7; the D gene TCRdb calls, TRBD1, cannot be checked with no DNA. CDR1 and CDR2 from the germline V gene are MNHNY and SVGAGI (reference sequence). The CDR3 is made up of 13 amino acids. The CDR3 loop is CASNYGRGYEQYF.

This chain connects TRBV7-2 to TRBJ1-5; as DNA is missing, the TRBD1 call by TCRdb cannot be tested. The CDR3 has 12 amino acids. Germline V lookup: CDR1 SGHTA, CDR2 FQGNSA. The chain's CDR3 is CASSLPPQPQHF. Full variable domain (rest looked up from reference TRBV7-2 and TRBJ1-5): GAGVSQSPSNKVTEKGKDVELRCDPISGHTALYWYRQSLGQGLEFLIYFQGNSAPDKSGLPSDRFSAERTGGSVSTLTIQRTQQEDSAVYLCASSLPPQPQHFGDGTRLSIL.

V usage is TRBV28 and J usage is TRBJ2-7. This CDR3 contains 14 residues. Germline-derived CDR1 and CDR2 are MDHEN and SYDVKM. CDR3 sequence: CASSFRQHTYEQYF.

The chain has TRBV11-2 and TRBJ2-7; TCRdb's D call, TRBD1, is unchecked because there is no DNA. The CDR3 is 14 amino acids. Germline V gene lookup returns CDR1 SGHAT and CDR2 FQNNGV. The chain's CDR3 is CATDPGGPSYEQYF.

The chain links TRBV28 to TRBJ1-2; TCRdb gives TRBD1 as the D gene, but with no DNA this cannot be confirmed. Germline V gene lookup returns CDR1 MDHEN and CDR2 SYDVKM. CDR3 size: 14 residues. The CDR3 spells CASRFRVRSYGYTF.

This chain links TRBV7-8 with TRBJ2-3; TCRdb's assignment of TRBD1 cannot be checked, as there is no DNA. Germline assignment: CDR1 SGHVS and CDR2 FQNEAQ. This CDR3 has 14 residues. This CDR3 is CASSPTGSADTQYF. The full variable domain, with the rest looked up from reference TRBV7-8 and TRBJ2-3, is GAGVSQSPRYKVAKRGQDVALRCDPISGHVSLFWYQQALGQGPEFLTYFQNEAQLDKSGLPSDRFFAERPEGSVSTLKIQRTQQEDSAVYLCASSPTGSADTQYFGPGTRLTVL.

The gene calls are TRBV7-6 and TRBJ2-1; there is no DNA to check the TCRdb D call of TRBD2. The CDR3 loop spans 15 amino acids. Germline V gives CDR1 SGHVS, CDR2 FNYEAQ. CDR3 residues: CASSFRLAAYNEQFF.

The chain carries TRBV12-3 or TRBV12-4 and TRBJ2-3; TCRdb outputs TRBD1, but without DNA this stays unchecked. The CDR3 is 17 amino acids. The CDR3: CASSPPPGTESTDTQYF.

The chain has TRBV24-1 and TRBJ2-7; TCRdb outputs TRBD1, but without DNA this stays unchecked. This CDR3 has 14 residues. CDR1 and CDR2 from the germline V gene are KGHDR and SFDVKD. This CDR3 reads CARATGQGVYEQYF.

The rearrangement links TRBV7-9 to TRBJ1-3. In germline, CDR1 is SEHNR, CDR2 FQNEAQ (reference sequence). CDR3 length: 12 amino acids. CDR3 protein: CATAGSGNTIYF.

The chain carries TRBV5-1 and TRBJ2-5; TCRdb names TRBD2, which stays unverified in the absence of DNA. Germline V gene data show CDR1 as SGHRS and CDR2 as YFSETQ. CDR3 length: 15 amino acids. The CDR3: CASSTPGTFQETQYF.

V usage is TRBV12-3 or TRBV12-4 and J usage is TRBJ2-7; TCRdb picks TRBD1, but there is no DNA to check that call. This CDR3 is built from 15 residues. The CDR3 loop is CASSFSGRSSYEQYF.

The CDR3 loop reads CSAREGTHQETQYF. This rearrangement joins TRBV20-1 to TRBJ2-5; the TCRdb call, TRBD1, lacks DNA for checking. Germline-derived CDR1 and CDR2 are DFQATT and SNEGSKA (reference sequence). This CDR3 spans 14 amino acids.

V usage is TRBV6-1 and J usage is TRBJ2-1; TCRdb reports TRBD2, a call that lacks DNA to check it against. The CDR3 consists of 17 residues. The germline gives CDR1 MNHNS, CDR2 SASEGT. CDR3 protein: CASTTSRSGLAFNEQFF.

The chain joins TRBV6-5 to TRBJ2-3; the D gene TCRdb calls, TRBD1, cannot be checked with no DNA. Germline V lookup: CDR1 MNHEY, CDR2 SVGAGI. The CDR3 has 15 residues. The CDR3 here is CASSYARGSTDTQYF.

The chain uses TRBV3-1 and TRBJ2-1; lacking DNA, the TRBD1 call made by TCRdb goes unchecked. The germline V gene encodes CDR1 LGHDT and CDR2 YNNKEL (reference sequence). There are 11 residues in the CDR3. CDR3 region: CASSQGGEQFF.

The gene calls are TRBV24-1 and TRBJ2-7; without DNA, the TCRdb call of TRBD1 cannot be checked. Germline CDR1 KGHDR, CDR2 SFDVKD. This CDR3 is built from 17 residues. The CDR3: CATSDKNTGTGSYEQYF.

The rearrangement uses TRBV20-1 and TRBJ2-1; the TCRdb D gene call, TRBD2, has no DNA to confirm it. CDR1 and CDR2 (germline): DFQATT, SNEGSKA (reference sequence). This CDR3 is built from 13 residues. CDR3 loop: CSALLARPNEQFF.

The chain combines TRBV6-2 or TRBV6-3 with TRBJ2-7. Per germline, CDR1 MNHEY and CDR2 SVGEGT. This CDR3 is 11 amino acids long. CDR3 loop: CVSTGFHEQYF.

The J gene is TRBJ1-1, the V gene TRBV12-3 or TRBV12-4; the D gene TCRdb calls, TRBD1, cannot be checked with no DNA. The CDR3 consists of 15 residues. CDR3 sequence reads: CASSLRDHRVPEAFF.

The V gene is TRBV5-4, the J gene TRBJ2-1. Germline V gives CDR1 SGHNT, CDR2 YYREEE (reference sequence). The CDR3 covers 14 residues. The CDR3 spells CASSLGLSYNEQFF.

The chain is built from TRBV12-3 or TRBV12-4 and TRBJ2-7; TCRdb selects TRBD1, and the lack of DNA leaves this call unchecked. The CDR3 runs 11 residues. CDR3 region: CATQQGYEQYF.

V gene TRBV18 combines with J gene TRBJ2-1; TCRdb reports TRBD1, a call that lacks DNA to check it against. Germline CDR1 reads KGHSH; CDR2 reads LQKENI. The CDR3 is 18 residues long. CDR3 amino acids: CASSPQRIGTGGRDEQFF.

The rearrangement links TRBV15 to TRBJ2-7; TCRdb returns TRBD1, unconfirmable since there is no DNA. The germline V gene encodes CDR1 LNHNV and CDR2 YYDKDF (reference sequence). The CDR3 totals 13 residues. The CDR3 protein is CATRRQGFNEQYF.

The chain has TRBV18 and TRBJ1-1. Germline V gene sequence: CDR1 KGHSH, CDR2 LQKENI. The CDR3 runs to 12 residues. This CDR3 reads CASSPVQYEAFF.

CDR3 residues: CASSQTQGWNEQFF. The chain recombines TRBV14 with TRBJ2-1; TCRdb proposes TRBD1, but this gene call is untestable without DNA. There are 14 residues in the CDR3. CDR1 and CDR2 (germline): SGHDN, FVKESK.

V usage is TRBV5-1 and J usage is TRBJ2-7. The CDR3 extends over 12 amino acids. Germline V CDR1 and CDR2: SGHRS, YFSETQ. The CDR3 loop reads CASRASTYEQYF.

V is TRBV20-1 and J is TRBJ2-7; TCRdb proposes TRBD1, but this gene call is untestable without DNA. The CDR3 length is 14 residues. Germline CDR1 DFQATT, CDR2 SNEGSKA (reference sequence). This chain's CDR3 is CSAGKGGISYEQYF.

The chain has TRBV4-3 and TRBJ2-2; TCRdb's D call of TRBD1 is untestable without DNA. This CDR3 is built from 18 residues. CDR1 LGHNA and CDR2 YSLEER come from the germline V gene. The CDR3 loop is CASSQDIYRDHNTGELFF.

This chain joins TRBV12-3 or TRBV12-4 and TRBJ1-3. This CDR3 region has 15 residues. The chain's CDR3 is CASRTRTTPGNTIYF.